Below, 23 T cell receptor beta chains from the same sample are listed, as sequenced in a study of blood T cell repertoires in COVID-19. Generated by immunoSEQ multiplex PCR, the TCRdb table keeps only in-frame clones and is missing some. The sample contains around 260,000 clones, more than 75% of which appear only once. The sample was peripheral blood. These receptors originate from a woman aged 55-70 years with COVID-19, enrolled during active disease.

The genes are TRBV25-1 and TRBJ2-1, with TRBD2 matching over 11 bases. The ends lost 1 base at V and 7 bases at J; junction bases unmatched: 3. Germline V gives CDR1 MGHDK, CDR2 SYGVNS. The CDR3 loop spans 15 amino acids. This chain's CDR3 is CASSESSSGGNEQFF. The CDR3 nucleotides are TGTGCCAGCAGTGAATCATCTAGCGGGGGGAATGAGCAGTTCTTC.

The chain is built from TRBV7-2 and TRBJ2-2; D perhaps matches TRBD2 (8 bases). Germline V gene data show CDR1 as SGHTA and CDR2 as FQGNSA. Trimming took 5 bases from V and 4 from J, leaving 14 bases between them. This CDR3 contains 15 residues. This CDR3 is CASSPGGGSTGELFF. The CDR3 DNA reads as TGTGCCAGCAGCCCGGGAGGGGGCAGCACCGGGGAGCTGTTTTTT.

The genes are TRBV7-7 and TRBJ2-5; tentative D call: TRBD1 (5 bases). V lost 5 bases and J lost 5, with 12 bases in between. The CDR3 totals 13 residues. From germline, CDR1 is SSHAT and CDR2 FNYEAQ (reference sequence). CDR3 sequence: CASSPSQVETQYF. CDR3 nucleotides: TGTGCCAGCAGCCCTTCACAGGTGGAGACCCAGTACTTC.

V is TRBV29-1 and J is TRBJ2-6; 8 bases match TRBD1. J lost 12 bases, V lost 6 bases, and 10 bases had no gene match. The germline V gene has CDR1 SQVTM and CDR2 ANQGSEA. The CDR3 contains 13 residues. The CDR3 nucleotides read TGCAGCGTGGGACAGGCTGGGCCGAGCGTCCTGACTTTC. Its translation is CSVGQAGPSVLTF.

The chain's CDR3 is CATSIQRQETQYF. The CDR3 nucleotides are TGTGCCACCAGCATACAGCGGCAAGAGACCCAGTACTTC. The chain is built from TRBV15 and TRBJ2-5; maybe TRBD2 (5 bases). Germline V lookup: CDR1 LNHNV, CDR2 YYDKDF (reference sequence). The CDR3 consists of 13 residues. Trimming cost V 4 bases and J 2 bases, with 8 bases left between them.

The V and J genes are TRBV29-1 and TRBJ1-4; TRBD1 is a possible D gene (5 bases). V was cut by 6 bases and J by 13 bases, with 15 bases left in between. Per germline, CDR1 SQVTM and CDR2 ANQGSEA. The CDR3 covers 11 residues. CDR3 in DNA: TGCAGCGTGGGGCAGGGCCTAATACTGTTTTTT. As protein: CSVGQGLILFF. The whole variable domain, remainder taken from reference TRBV29-1 and TRBJ1-4, is SAVISQKPSRDICQRGTSLTIQCQVDSQVTMMFWYRQQPGQSLTLIATANQGSEATYESGFVIDKFPISRPNLTFSTLTVSNMSPEDSSIYLCSVGQGLILFFGSGTQLSVL.

This chain joins TRBV27 and TRBJ2-7; 7 nucleotides match TRBD1. CDR1 and CDR2 (germline): MNHEY, SMNVEV (reference sequence). This CDR3 spans 15 amino acids. The V gene end was trimmed by 2 bases and the J gene end by 2 bases; junction bases not matched to a gene: 6. CDR3 sequence reads: CASSLVGDRAYEQYF. CDR3 DNA sequence: TGTGCCAGCAGTTTAGTCGGGGACAGAGCCTACGAGCAGTACTTC.

This clone was seen once. The DNA of the CDR3 is TGTGCCTGGGTGGAAAGGGGCTATGGCTACACCTTC. Protein: CAWVERGYGYTF. The rearrangement joins TRBV30 to TRBJ1-2, with D perhaps matching TRBD1 (5 bases). The CDR3 runs 12 residues. The germline CDR1 and CDR2 sequences are GTSNPN and SVGIG (reference sequence). V dropped 5 bases and J dropped 4 bases, with 11 bases sitting between them.

The chain couples TRBV2 to TRBJ2-4, with 7 nucleotides matching TRBD1. With V trimmed by 4 bases and J by 7 bases, 13 bases remained unmatched. In germline, CDR1 is SNHLY, CDR2 FYNNEI. The CDR3 is 16 residues long. The CDR3 DNA sequence: TGTGCCAGCAGTGGGCCTCCGGGACAGAGGACTAACATTCAGTACTTC. It is translated as CASSGPPGQRTNIQYF.

This sequence joins TRBV7-9 and TRBJ2-7; 8 bases align to TRBD1. Germline values: CDR1 SEHNR, CDR2 FQNEAQ (reference sequence). Unmatched junction bases numbered 15, after V lost 5 bases and J lost 6 bases. This CDR3 region has 16 residues. For the CDR3, the DNA is TGTGCCAGCAGCCCGAGGTCGGGCAGGGGGCCTATCGAGCAGTACTTC. Translating it yields CASSPRSGRGPIEQYF.

This chain joins TRBV5-5 and TRBJ2-7; possibly TRBD1 for D (6 bases). This CDR3 comprises 14 residues. Germline V gene lookup returns CDR1 SGHKS and CDR2 YYEKEE (reference sequence). V was shortened by 5 bases and J by 4 bases, with 16 bases between the two germline ends. The CDR3 DNA reads TGTGCCAGCAGGACAGGCCCTCGGGGTTACGAGCAGTACTTC. The encoded protein is CASRTGPRGYEQYF.

The chain combines TRBV27 with TRBJ1-5, with 7 nucleotides matching TRBD1. The V gene's germline CDR1 is MNHEY and CDR2 SMNVEV (reference sequence). V shed 3 bases and J 7 bases; nucleotides not matched to a gene: 6. The CDR3 length is 14 residues. This CDR3 is CASSFRTGLQPQHF. CDR3 sequence (DNA): TGTGCCAGCAGTTTTCGGACAGGACTACAGCCCCAGCATTTT.

The chain links TRBV4-2 to TRBJ2-1; 10 bases agree with TRBD2. This CDR3 is built from 17 residues. Germline assignment: CDR1 LGHNA and CDR2 YNFKEQ. The V segment lost 4 bases and the J segment 0 bases; nucleotides outside the gene matches: 6. The CDR3 is CASSPGLAAYSYNEQFF. The CDR3 DNA reads TGTGCCAGCAGCCCTGGACTAGCGGCTTACTCCTACAATGAGCAGTTCTTC.

The sample holds one count of this clone. V is TRBV5-1 and J is TRBJ1-1, with 7 bases matching TRBD1. Germline V CDR1 and CDR2: SGHRS, YFSETQ. V shed 0 bases, J shed 6 bases, and the junction held 17 bases outside the gene matches. The CDR3 is made up of 18 amino acids. The CDR3 DNA follows: TGCGCCAGCAGCTTGGAGGGAGGTGGAAGGGGGCAGAGGGCTGAAGCTTTCTTT. Translation gives CASSLEGGGRGQRAEAFF.

In its sample, this clone was seen once. This chain uses TRBV28 with TRBJ2-7, with a weak D call TRBD2 (6 bases). CDR3 size: 14 residues. Germline CDR1 reads MDHEN; CDR2 reads SYDVKM. Trimming removed 7 bases at V and 2 bases at J, with 15 bases between. CDR3 sequence reads: CASTLRPGAYEQYF. The CDR3 bases are TGTGCCAGCACCCTCCGACCGGGGGCCTACGAGCAGTACTTC.

This clone appeared a single time. This chain connects TRBV21-1 to TRBJ1-6. TRBV21-1 is deemed a pseudogene. This CDR3 spans 15 amino acids. The CDR3 protein is CASSKGREANSPLHF. The CDR3 DNA follows: TGTGCCAGCAGCAAGGGCAGGGAGGCTAATTCACCCCTCCACTTT.

The chain links TRBV25-1 to TRBJ1-2; 7 bases map to TRBD1. Germline-derived CDR1 and CDR2 are MGHDK and SYGVNS. V lost 6 bases to trimming and J lost 7 bases; unmatched junction nucleotides: 8. The CDR3 has 13 amino acids. The CDR3 nucleotides are TGTGCCAGCAGCGTAAAGGGGACAGCTGGCTACACCTTC. Translation: CASSVKGTAGYTF.

CDR3: CASSRRDQLGETQYF. The CDR3, as DNA: TGTGCCAGCAGCCGGCGGGACCAACTTGGGGAGACCCAGTACTTC. The chain carries TRBV5-6 and TRBJ2-5; maybe TRBD2 (6 bases). Trimming pared 4 bases from V and 5 bases from J, leaving 18 bases between. This CDR3 comprises 15 residues. Germline values: CDR1 SGHDT, CDR2 YYEEEE. Combining the CDR3 with reference TRBV5-6 and TRBJ2-5 gives the whole variable domain DAGVTQSPTHLIKTRGQQVTLRCSPKSGHDTVSWYQQALGQGPQFIFQYYEEEERQRGNFPDRFSGHQFPNYSSELNVNALLLGDSALYLCASSRRDQLGETQYFGPGTRLLVL.

This sequence joins TRBV3-1 (or the pseudogene TRBV3-2) and TRBJ1-5; D ambiguous. The germline gives CDR1 LGHDT, CDR2 YNNKEL (reference sequence). CDR3 length: 16 residues. The V and J ends lost 0 bases and 4 bases respectively, with 13 bases between them. CDR3 loop: CASSQDSLAGNQPQHF. The CDR3 DNA is TGTGCCAGCAGCCAAGACTCCCTTGCGGGAAATCAGCCCCAGCATTTT.

This chain uses TRBV4-1 with TRBJ1-5, with D uncertain. There are 16 residues in the CDR3. V was clipped by 0 bases and J by 0 bases, with 9 bases between them. Germline CDR1 and CDR2: MGHRA and YSYEKL. DNA of the CDR3: TGCGCCAGCAGCCAAGATATGCGCGGTAGCAATCAGCCCCAGCATTTT. Its translation is CASSQDMRGSNQPQHF.

J is TRBJ1-6 and V is TRBV5-1, with 10 bases that match TRBD1. Germline CDR1 and CDR2: SGHRS and YFSETQ. J was trimmed by 10 bases and V by 4 bases; bases with no gene match: 8. This CDR3 spans 15 amino acids. The CDR3: CASSKGTGVESPLHF. CDR3 sequence (DNA): TGCGCCAGCAGCAAAGGGACAGGGGTTGAATCACCCCTCCACTTT.

The chain employs TRBV28 and TRBJ1-5; 10 bases fit TRBD1. Unmatched junction bases numbered 9, after V lost 5 bases and J lost 5 bases. Germline CDR1 MDHEN, CDR2 SYDVKM. The length of the CDR3 is 16 residues. Here the CDR3 reads CASSPYLGQGYQPQHF. CDR3 in DNA: TGTGCCAGCAGTCCATACCTGGGACAGGGGTATCAGCCCCAGCATTTT.

The chain is built from TRBV5-4 and TRBJ1-4; no clear D gene. CDR1 is SGHNT, CDR2 YYREEE, per germline (reference sequence). The CDR3 contains 14 residues. V gave up 3 bases and J gave up 0 bases, with 6 bases separating them. As DNA, the CDR3 is TGTGCCAGCAGCTCACAGTCAACTAATGAAAAACTGTTTTTT. Its translation: CASSSQSTNEKLFF.